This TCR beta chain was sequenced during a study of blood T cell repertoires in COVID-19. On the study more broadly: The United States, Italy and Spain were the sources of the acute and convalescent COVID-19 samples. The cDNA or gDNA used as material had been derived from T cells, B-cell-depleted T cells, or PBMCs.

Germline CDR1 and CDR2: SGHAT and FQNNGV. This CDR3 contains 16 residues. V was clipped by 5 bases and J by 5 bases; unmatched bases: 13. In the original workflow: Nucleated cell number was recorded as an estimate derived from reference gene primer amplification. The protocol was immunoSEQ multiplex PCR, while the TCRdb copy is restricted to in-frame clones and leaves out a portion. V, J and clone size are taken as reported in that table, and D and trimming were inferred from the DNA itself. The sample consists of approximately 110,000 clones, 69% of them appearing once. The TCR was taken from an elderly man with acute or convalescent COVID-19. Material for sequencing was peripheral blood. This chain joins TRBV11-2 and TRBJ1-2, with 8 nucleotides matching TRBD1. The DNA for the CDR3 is TGTGCCAGCAGCGAGCAGACAGGGGCGACCGGATATGGCTACACCTTC. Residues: CASSEQTGATGYGYTF.